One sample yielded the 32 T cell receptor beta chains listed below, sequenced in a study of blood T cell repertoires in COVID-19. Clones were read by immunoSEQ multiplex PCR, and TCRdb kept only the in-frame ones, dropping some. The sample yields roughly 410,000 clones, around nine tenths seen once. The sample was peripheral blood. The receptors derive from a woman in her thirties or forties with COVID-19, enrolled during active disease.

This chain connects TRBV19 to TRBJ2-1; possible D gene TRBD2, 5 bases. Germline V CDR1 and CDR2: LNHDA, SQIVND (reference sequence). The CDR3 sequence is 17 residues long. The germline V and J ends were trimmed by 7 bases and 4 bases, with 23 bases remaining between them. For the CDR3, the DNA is TGTGCCAGTACCCCAGGTCAAAGGACTCCAGGATACAATGAGCAGTTCTTC. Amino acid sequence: CASTPGQRTPGYNEQFF.

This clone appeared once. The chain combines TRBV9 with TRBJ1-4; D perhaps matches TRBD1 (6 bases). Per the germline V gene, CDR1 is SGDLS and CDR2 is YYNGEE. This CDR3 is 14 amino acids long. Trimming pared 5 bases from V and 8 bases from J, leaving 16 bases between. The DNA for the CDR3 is TGTGCCAGCAGTCGAGCACAGGGTCGAGAAAAACTGTTTTTT. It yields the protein CASSRAQGREKLFF.

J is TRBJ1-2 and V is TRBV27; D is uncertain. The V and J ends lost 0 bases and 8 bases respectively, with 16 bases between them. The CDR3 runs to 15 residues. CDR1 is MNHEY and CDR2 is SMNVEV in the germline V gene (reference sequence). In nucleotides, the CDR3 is TGTGCCAGCAGTTTATCGATCCAGGCAGTATGGGGCTACACCTTC. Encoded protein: CASSLSIQAVWGYTF.

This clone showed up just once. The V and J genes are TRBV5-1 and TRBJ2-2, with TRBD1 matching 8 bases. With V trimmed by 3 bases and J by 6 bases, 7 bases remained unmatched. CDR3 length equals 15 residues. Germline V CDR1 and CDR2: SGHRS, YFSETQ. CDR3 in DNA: TGCGCCAGCAGCTCCCGGACAGGGCGGGCCGGGGAGCTGTTTTTT. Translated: CASSSRTGRAGELFF.

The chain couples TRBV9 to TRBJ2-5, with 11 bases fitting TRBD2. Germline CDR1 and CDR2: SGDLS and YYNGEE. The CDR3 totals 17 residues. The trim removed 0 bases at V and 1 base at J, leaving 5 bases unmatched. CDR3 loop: CASSVDTSGGLQETQYF. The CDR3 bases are TGTGCCAGCAGCGTAGATACTAGCGGGGGCCTCCAAGAGACCCAGTACTTC.

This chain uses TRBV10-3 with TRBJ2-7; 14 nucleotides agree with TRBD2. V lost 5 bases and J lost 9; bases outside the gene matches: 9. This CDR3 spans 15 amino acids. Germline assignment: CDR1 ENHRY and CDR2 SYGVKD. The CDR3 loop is CAISSGTSGRRGQYF. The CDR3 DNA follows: TGTGCCATCAGTTCCGGGACTAGCGGGAGACGAGGGCAGTACTTC.

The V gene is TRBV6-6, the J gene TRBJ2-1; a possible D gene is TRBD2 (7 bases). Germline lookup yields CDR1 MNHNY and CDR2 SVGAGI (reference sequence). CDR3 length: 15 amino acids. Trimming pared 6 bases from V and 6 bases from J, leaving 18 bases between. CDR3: CASSGGGTRVNEQFF. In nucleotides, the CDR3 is TGTGCCAGCAGCGGGGGAGGGACAAGGGTCAATGAGCAGTTCTTC.

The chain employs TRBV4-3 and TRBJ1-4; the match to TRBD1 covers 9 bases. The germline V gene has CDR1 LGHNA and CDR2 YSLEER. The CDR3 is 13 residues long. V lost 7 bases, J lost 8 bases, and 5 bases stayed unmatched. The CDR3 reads CASNPGQGEKLFF. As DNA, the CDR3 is TGCGCCAGCAACCCGGGACAGGGCGAAAAACTGTTTTTT.

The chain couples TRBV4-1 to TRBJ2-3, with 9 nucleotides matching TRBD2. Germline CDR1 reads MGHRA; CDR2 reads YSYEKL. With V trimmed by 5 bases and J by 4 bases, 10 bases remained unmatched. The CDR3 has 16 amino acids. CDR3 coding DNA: TGCGCCAGCAGCGTTCCGGGACTAGCTCTCCCAGATACGCAGTATTTT. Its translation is CASSVPGLALPDTQYF.

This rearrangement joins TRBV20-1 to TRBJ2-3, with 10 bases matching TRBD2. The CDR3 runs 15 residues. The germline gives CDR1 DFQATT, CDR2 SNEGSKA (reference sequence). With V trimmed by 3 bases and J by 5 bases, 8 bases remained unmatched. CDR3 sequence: CSASRLAGVVDTQYF. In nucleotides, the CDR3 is TGCAGTGCTAGTCGGCTAGCGGGAGTAGTAGATACGCAGTATTTT.

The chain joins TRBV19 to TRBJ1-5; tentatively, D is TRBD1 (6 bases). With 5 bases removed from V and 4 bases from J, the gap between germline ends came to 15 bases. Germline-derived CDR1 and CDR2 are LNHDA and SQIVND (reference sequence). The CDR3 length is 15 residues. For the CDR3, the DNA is TGTGCCAGTAGTTTGGGGGGGGGCACAAATCAGCCCCAGCATTTT. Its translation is CASSLGGGTNQPQHF.

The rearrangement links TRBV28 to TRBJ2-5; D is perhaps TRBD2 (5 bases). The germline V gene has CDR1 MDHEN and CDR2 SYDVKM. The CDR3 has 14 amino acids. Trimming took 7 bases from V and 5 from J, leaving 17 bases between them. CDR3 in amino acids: CASIRAASWETQYF. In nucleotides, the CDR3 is TGTGCCAGCATCAGAGCGGCTAGCTGGGAGACCCAGTACTTC.

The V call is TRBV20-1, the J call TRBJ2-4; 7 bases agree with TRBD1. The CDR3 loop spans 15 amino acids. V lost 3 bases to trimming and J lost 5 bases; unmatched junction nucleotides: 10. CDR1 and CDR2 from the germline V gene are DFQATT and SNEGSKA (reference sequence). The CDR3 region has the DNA TGCAGTGCTAGTAGTTTGGGAGACAGGGAAAACATTCAGTACTTC. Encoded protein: CSASSLGDRENIQYF.

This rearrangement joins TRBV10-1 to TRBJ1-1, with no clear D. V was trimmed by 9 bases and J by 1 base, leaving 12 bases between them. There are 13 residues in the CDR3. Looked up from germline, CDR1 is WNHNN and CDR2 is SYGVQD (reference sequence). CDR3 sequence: CASPFHRNTEAFF. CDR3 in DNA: TGCGCCAGTCCTTTCCACAGGAACACTGAAGCTTTCTTT.

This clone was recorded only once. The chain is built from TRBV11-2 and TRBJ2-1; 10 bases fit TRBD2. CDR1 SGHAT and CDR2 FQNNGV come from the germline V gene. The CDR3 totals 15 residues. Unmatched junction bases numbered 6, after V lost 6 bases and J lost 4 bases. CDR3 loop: CASRSLAGAYNEQFF. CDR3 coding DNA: TGTGCCAGCAGATCCCTAGCGGGGGCGTACAATGAGCAGTTCTTC.

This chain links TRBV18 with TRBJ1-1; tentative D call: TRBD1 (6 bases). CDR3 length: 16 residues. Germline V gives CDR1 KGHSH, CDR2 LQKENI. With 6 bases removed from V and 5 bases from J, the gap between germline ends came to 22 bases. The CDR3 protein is CASSPDLGRGGTEAFF. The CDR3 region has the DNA TGTGCCAGCTCGCCCGACTTAGGCAGGGGAGGGACTGAAGCTTTCTTT.

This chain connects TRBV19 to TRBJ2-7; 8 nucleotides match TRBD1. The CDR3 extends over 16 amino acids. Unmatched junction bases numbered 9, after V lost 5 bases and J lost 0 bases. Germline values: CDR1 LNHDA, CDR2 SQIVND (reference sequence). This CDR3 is CASSPRQGQGSYEQYF. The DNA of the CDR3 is TGTGCCAGTAGTCCCAGACAGGGGCAGGGCTCCTACGAGCAGTACTTC.

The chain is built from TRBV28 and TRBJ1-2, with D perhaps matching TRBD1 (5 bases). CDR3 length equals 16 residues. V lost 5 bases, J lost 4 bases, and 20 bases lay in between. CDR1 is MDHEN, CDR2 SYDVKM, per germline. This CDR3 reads CASSPLLGRVVYGYTF. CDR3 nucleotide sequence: TGTGCCAGCAGTCCCCTATTGGGGCGCGTCGTCTATGGCTACACCTTC.

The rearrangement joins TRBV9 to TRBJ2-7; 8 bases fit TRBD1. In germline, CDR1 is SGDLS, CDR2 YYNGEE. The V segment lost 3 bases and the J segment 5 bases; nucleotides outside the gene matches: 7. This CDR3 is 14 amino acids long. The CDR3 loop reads CASSAHLGQDEQYF. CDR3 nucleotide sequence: TGTGCCAGCAGCGCTCATCTGGGACAGGACGAGCAGTACTTC.

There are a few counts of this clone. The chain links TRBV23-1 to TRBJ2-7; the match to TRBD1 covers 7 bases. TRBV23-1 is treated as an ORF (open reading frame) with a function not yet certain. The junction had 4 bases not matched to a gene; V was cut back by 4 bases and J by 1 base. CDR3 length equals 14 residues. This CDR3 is CASSRTGQSYEQYF. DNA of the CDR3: TGCGCCAGCAGTCGGACAGGCCAGTCCTACGAGCAGTACTTC.

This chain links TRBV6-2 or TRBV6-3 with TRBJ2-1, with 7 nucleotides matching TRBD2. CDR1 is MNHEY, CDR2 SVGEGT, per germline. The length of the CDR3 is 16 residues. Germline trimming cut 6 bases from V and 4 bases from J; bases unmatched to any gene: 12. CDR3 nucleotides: TGTGCCAGCAGCCGCAGTGCGGGGGTTATTTACAATGAGCAGTTCTTC. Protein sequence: CASSRSAGVIYNEQFF.

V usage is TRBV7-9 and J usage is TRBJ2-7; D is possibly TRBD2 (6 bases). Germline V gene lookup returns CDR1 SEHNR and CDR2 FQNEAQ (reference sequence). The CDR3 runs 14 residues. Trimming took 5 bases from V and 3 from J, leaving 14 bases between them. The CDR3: CASSPAGWGYEQYF. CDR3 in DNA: TGTGCCAGCAGCCCCGCGGGATGGGGCTACGAGCAGTACTTC.

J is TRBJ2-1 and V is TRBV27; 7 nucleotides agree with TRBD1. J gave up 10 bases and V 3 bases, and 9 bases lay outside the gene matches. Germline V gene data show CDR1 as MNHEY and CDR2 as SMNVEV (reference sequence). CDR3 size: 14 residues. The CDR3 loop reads CASSLITTGDEQFF. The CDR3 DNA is TGTGCCAGCAGTTTGATTACTACAGGGGACGAGCAGTTCTTC.

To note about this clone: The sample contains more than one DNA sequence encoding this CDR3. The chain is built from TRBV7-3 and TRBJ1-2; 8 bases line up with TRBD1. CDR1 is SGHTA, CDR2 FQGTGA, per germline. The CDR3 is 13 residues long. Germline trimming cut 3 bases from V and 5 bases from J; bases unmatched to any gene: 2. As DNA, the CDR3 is TGTGCCAGCAGCTTGGACAGGGATTATGGCTACACCTTC. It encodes CASSLDRDYGYTF.

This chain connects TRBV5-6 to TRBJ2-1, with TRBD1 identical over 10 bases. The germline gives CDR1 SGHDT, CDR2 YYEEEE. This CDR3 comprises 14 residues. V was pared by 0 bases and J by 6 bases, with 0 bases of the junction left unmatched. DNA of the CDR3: TGTGCCAGCAGCTTGGGGACAGGGGGCAATGAGCAGTTCTTC. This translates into CASSLGTGGNEQFF.

This CDR3 is CASRRAYEQYF. The CDR3 DNA reads as TGTGCCAGCAGGAGGGCATACGAGCAGTACTTC. V and J are TRBV12-3 or TRBV12-4 and TRBJ2-7; D may be TRBD2 (5 bases). V lost 6 bases, J lost 4 bases, and 7 bases lay in between. There are 11 residues in the CDR3.

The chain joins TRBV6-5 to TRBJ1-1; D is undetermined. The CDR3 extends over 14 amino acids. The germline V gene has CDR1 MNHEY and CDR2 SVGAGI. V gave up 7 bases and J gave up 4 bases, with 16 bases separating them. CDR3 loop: CASKPTMEGTEAFF. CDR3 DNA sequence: TGTGCCAGCAAGCCGACAATGGAGGGCACTGAAGCTTTCTTT.

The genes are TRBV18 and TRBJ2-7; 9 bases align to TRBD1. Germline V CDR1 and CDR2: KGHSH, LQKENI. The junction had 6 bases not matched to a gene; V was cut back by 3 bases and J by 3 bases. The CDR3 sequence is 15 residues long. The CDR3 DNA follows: TGTGCCAGCTCACCCTACAGGGGGCAACACTACGAGCAGTACTTC. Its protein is CASSPYRGQHYEQYF.

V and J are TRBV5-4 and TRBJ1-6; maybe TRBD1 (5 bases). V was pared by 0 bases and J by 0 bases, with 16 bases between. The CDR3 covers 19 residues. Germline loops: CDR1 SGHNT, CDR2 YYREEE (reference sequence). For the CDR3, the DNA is TGTGCCAGCAGCTTGGCCGTAGGAGCCGACAGCTCCTATAATTCACCCCTCCACTTT. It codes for CASSLAVGADSSYNSPLHF.

The CDR3, as DNA: TGTGCCAGCAGTCCTCTCGGGACAGGTTCCTACAATGAGCAGTTCTTC. It codes for CASSPLGTGSYNEQFF. This chain links TRBV6-4 with TRBJ2-1; 8 bases line up with TRBD1. Germline assignment: CDR1 MRHNA and CDR2 SNTAGT. V lost 5 bases and J lost 1; bases outside the gene matches: 7. The CDR3 sequence is 16 residues long.

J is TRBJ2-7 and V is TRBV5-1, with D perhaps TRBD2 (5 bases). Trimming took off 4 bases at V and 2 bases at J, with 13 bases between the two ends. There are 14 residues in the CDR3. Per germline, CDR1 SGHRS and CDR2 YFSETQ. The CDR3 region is CASSPTSGAYEQYF. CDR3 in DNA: TGCGCCAGCAGCCCAACCAGCGGAGCCTACGAGCAGTACTTC.

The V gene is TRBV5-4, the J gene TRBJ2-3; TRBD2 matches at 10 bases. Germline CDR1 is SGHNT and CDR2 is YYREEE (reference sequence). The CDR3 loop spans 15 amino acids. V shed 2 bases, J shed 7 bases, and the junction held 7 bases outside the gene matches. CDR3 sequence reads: CASSFGLAEGNTQYF. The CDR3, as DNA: TGTGCCAGCAGCTTCGGACTAGCGGAAGGGAATACGCAGTATTTT. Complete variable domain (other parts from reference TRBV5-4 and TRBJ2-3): ETGVTQSPTHLIKTRGQQVTLRCSSQSGHNTVSWYQQALGQGPQFIFQYYREEENGRGNFPPRFSGLQFPNYSSELNVNALELDDSALYLCASSFGLAEGNTQYFGPGTRLTVL.